Following are 5 T cell receptor beta chains from one sample sequenced in a study of blood T cell repertoires in COVID-19. Some clones are missing from TCRdb's copy, which holds only in-frame ones; the method was immunoSEQ multiplex PCR. The table shows fewer than 90,000 clones, with about nine tenths occurring only once. The material sequenced was peripheral blood. The receptors come from a man under 40 with acute or convalescent COVID-19.

This clone appeared once. The chain employs TRBV3-1 (or the pseudogene TRBV3-2) and TRBJ2-5; perhaps TRBD2 as D (5 bases). Germline CDR1 is LGHDT and CDR2 is YNNKEL (reference sequence). The CDR3 extends over 14 amino acids. V dropped 6 bases and J dropped 5 bases, with 16 bases sitting between them. CDR3 amino acids: CASRPLTGRETQYF. CDR3 DNA sequence: TGTGCCAGCAGGCCCCTGACGGGAAGGGAGACCCAGTACTTC.

This clone was detected once. The chain joins TRBV19 to TRBJ1-4; 9 positions agree with TRBD1. Germline trimming cut 9 bases from V and 7 bases from J; bases unmatched to any gene: 6. The CDR3 consists of 13 residues. Germline V gives CDR1 LNHDA, CDR2 SQIVND (reference sequence). CDR3 sequence (DNA): TGTGCCAGCCGGACAGGGGAGGGTGAAAAACTGTTTTTT. This encodes CASRTGEGEKLFF.

Turning to this clone: Relative to the germline gene, one junction end is altered; a read error may explain this. The chain joins TRBV6-5 to TRBJ2-7; the match to TRBD2 covers 9 bases. The CDR3 has 16 amino acids. Germline V lookup: CDR1 MNHEY, CDR2 SVGAGI. CDR3 loop: CASSNSAGGTPYEQYF. The CDR3 DNA follows: TGTGCCAGCAGTAACTCGGCGGGAGGGACCCCCTACGAGCAGTACTTC.

This clone was observed a handful of times. V and J are TRBV18 and TRBJ2-1; TRBD1 is a possible D gene (6 bases). Per germline, CDR1 KGHSH and CDR2 LQKENI. The CDR3 runs 15 residues. With 5 bases removed from V and 1 base from J, the gap between germline ends came to 12 bases. CDR3 residues: CASSLGGQSYNEQFF. For the CDR3, the DNA is TGTGCCAGCTCATTAGGGGGTCAATCCTACAATGAGCAGTTCTTC.

In its sample, this clone was seen once. The V call is TRBV12-3 or TRBV12-4, the J call TRBJ2-1, with D hard to call. The CDR3 has 12 amino acids. V was trimmed by 6 bases and J by 3 bases, leaving 6 bases between them. The CDR3 bases are TGTGCCAGCAGCCGACACTACAATGAGCAGTTCTTC. Amino acid sequence: CASSRHYNEQFF.